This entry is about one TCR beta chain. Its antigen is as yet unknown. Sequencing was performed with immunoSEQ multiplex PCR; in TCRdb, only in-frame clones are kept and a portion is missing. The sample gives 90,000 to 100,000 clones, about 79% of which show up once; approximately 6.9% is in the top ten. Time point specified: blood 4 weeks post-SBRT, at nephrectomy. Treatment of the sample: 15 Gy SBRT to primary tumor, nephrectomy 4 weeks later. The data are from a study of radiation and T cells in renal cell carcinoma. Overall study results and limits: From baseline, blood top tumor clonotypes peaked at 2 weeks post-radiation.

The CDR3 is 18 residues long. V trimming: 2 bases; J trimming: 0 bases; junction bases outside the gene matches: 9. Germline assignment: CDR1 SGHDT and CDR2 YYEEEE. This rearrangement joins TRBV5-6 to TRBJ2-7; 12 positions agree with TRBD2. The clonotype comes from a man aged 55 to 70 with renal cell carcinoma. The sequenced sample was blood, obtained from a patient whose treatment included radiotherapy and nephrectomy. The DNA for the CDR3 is TGTGCCAGCAGCTTACGAAGGACTAGCGGGACCCTCTCCTACGAGCAGTACTTC. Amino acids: CASSLRRTSGTLSYEQYF.